The rows below give T cell receptor beta chains drawn from one sample of a study of human T cells and chemical hapten exposure. TCRdb re-derived calls from the RACE reads in MiXCR, one entry per CDR3 protein. This sample yields about 380,000 distinct CDR3 sequences, of which around 6% are seen a single time; under 7% belongs to the top ten. This specimen consisted of whole blood, obtained in connection with sensitization to the hapten diphenylcyclopropenone (DPC). The receptors derive from a woman younger than 30 with alopecia areata. Some clones in this sample may be carry-over from other donors' samples. Each CDR3 is given with its conserved first and last residue. A D gene is named only where the DNA matches it firmly. Where a row states a size, it is once, few, many or the class of an expanded clone; other rows omit it.

CASSYPRTGKKDTQYF,TGTGCCAGCAGTTATCCACGCACAGGCAAGAAAGATACGCAGTATTTT,TRBV6-6,.,few,TRBJ2-3
CSARDLTGLGQYF,TGCAGTGCTAGAGATCTTACGGGACTGGGGCAGTACTTC,TRBV20-1,.,.,TRBJ2-7
CAAGGQGSYEQYF,TGTGCCGCGGGGGGACAGGGCTCGTACGAGCAGTACTTC,TRBV28,.,.,TRBJ2-7
CASSLGQLGRTDTQYF,TGCGCCAGCAGCCTGGGACAGCTCGGACGAACAGATACGCAGTATTTT,TRBV5-1,TRBD1,few,TRBJ2-3
CAISSQGQGQSEAFF,TGTGCCATCAGTTCCCAGGGACAGGGGCAGTCTGAAGCTTTCTTT,TRBV10-3,TRBD1,.,TRBJ1-1
CASQANYGYTF,TGTGCCAGCCAGGCCAACTATGGCTACACCTTC,TRBV7-2,.,.,TRBJ1-2
CASTPLGQGVGELFF,TGCGCCAGCACCCCCTTGGGACAGGGAGTCGGGGAGCTGTTTTTT,TRBV5-1,TRBD1,few,TRBJ2-2
CASSPPGLANTGELFF,TGTGCCAGCTCACCACCGGGACTAGCGAACACCGGGGAGCTGTTTTTT,TRBV18,TRBD2,.,TRBJ2-2
CASGGGMATTDTQYF,TGTGCCAGCGGGGGGGGGATGGCCACCACAGATACGCAGTATTTT,TRBV6-5,TRBD2,many,TRBJ2-3
CASSHGDRIYEQYF,TGTGCCAGCAGCCACGGGGACAGAATCTACGAGCAGTACTTC,TRBV28,TRBD1,few,TRBJ2-7
CASSPIRDRGIVRGANVLTF,TGTGCCAGCTCACCAATCCGGGACAGGGGAATTGTGAGAGGGGCCAACGTCCTGACTTTC,TRBV18,TRBD1,.,TRBJ2-6
CAISESGSSTDTQYF,TGTGCCATCAGTGAGTCAGGGAGTAGCACAGATACGCAGTATTTT,TRBV10-3,.,.,TRBJ2-3
CASSLGDRGFF,TGTGCCAGCAGCTTAGGGGACAGGGGTTTCTTC,TRBV7-2,TRBD1,many,TRBJ2-5
CASSQETMGTSGDTQYF,TGTGCCAGCAGCCAAGAGACCATGGGGACTAGCGGAGATACGCAGTATTTT,TRBV3-1,TRBD2,many,TRBJ2-3
CASSDIDNSYNEQFF,TGTGCCAGCAGTGACATCGATAACTCCTACAATGAGCAGTTCTTC,TRBV12-3/TRBV12-4,.,.,TRBJ2-1
CASSHRTGTEQYF,TGTGCCAGCAGCCACAGAACAGGGACCGAGCAGTACTTC,TRBV3-1,.,.,TRBJ2-7
CASSLGSGGDYYEQYF,TGTGCCAGCAGCTTGGGAAGCGGCGGGGACTACTACGAGCAGTACTTC,TRBV5-6,TRBD2,.,TRBJ2-7